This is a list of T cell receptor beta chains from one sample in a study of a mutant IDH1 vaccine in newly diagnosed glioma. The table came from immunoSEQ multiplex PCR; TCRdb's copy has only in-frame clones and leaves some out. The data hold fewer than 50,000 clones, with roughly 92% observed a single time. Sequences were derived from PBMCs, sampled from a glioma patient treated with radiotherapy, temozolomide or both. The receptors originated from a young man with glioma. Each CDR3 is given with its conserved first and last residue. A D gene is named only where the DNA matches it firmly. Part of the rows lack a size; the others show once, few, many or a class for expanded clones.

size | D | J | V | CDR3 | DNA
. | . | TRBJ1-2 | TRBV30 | CAWSVQGIWGYTF | TGTGCCTGGAGTGTACAGGGTATTTGGGGCTACACCTTC
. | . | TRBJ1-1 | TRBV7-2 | CASSLFPRTPANAFF | TGTGCCAGCAGCTTATTTCCCCGAACTCCTGCAAACGCTTTCTTT
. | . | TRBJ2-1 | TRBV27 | CASSFQQGDEQFF | TGTGCCAGCAGTTTCCAACAGGGTGATGAGCAGTTCTTC
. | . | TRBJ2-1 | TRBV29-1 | CSTQKGVRNEQFF | TGCAGCACACAGAAGGGAGTTCGCAATGAGCAGTTCTTC
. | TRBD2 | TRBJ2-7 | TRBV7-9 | CASSIGLAPTDEQYF | TGTGCCAGCAGCATCGGACTAGCGCCTACGGACGAGCAGTACTTC
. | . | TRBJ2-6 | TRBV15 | CATSRATSPSGANVLTF | TGTGCCACCAGCAGAGCCACTAGCCCGTCTGGGGCCAACGTCCTGACTTTC
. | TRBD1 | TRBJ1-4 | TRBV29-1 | CSVVVQGQVEKLFF | TGCAGCGTCGTCGTACAGGGGCAGGTAGAAAAACTGTTTTTT
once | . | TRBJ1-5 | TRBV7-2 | CASSLGGNSNQPQHF | TGTGCCAGCAGCTTGGGGGGAAATAGCAATCAGCCCCAGCATTTT
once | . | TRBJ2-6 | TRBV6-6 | CASYEGGASGANVLTF | TGTGCCAGTTACGAAGGTGGAGCATCGGGGGCCAACGTCCTGACTTTC
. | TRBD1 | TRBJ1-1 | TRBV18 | CASSPDSYRGEAFF | TGTGCCAGCTCACCCGATAGCTACAGGGGTGAAGCTTTCTTT
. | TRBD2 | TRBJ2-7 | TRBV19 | CASSGGAYEQYF | TGTGCCAGCTCGGGGGGAGCCTACGAGCAGTACTTC
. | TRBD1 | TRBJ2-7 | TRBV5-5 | CASSSGQGYEQYF | TGTGCCAGCAGCTCCGGACAGGGCTACGAGCAGTACTTC
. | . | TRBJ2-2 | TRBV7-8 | CASSLGGATGELFF | TGTGCCAGCAGCTTAGGGGGCGCCACCGGGGAGCTGTTTTTT
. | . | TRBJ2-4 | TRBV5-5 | CASSLGKGGIAKNIQYF | TGTGCCAGCAGCTTGGGGAAGGGTGGGATAGCCAAAAACATTCAGTACTTC
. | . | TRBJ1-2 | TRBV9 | CASSVSGGNYGYTF | TGTGCCAGCAGCGTCTCCGGGGGCAACTATGGCTACACCTTC
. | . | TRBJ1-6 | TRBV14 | CASSLRGNGSPLHF | TGTGCCAGCAGCCTACGGGGGAATGGGTCACCCCTCCACTTT
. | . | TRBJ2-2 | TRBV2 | CASTVGPRRKGGELFF | TGTGCCAGCACCGTAGGACCTCGCAGAAAGGGCGGGGAGCTGTTTTTT
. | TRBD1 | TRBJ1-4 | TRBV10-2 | CASSDRDRVLNEKLFF | TGCGCCAGCAGTGATCGGGACAGGGTGCTTAATGAAAAACTGTTTTTT
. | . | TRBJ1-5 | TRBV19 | CASNPSGTYYQPQHF | TGTGCCAGTAATCCGTCAGGCACCTACTATCAGCCCCAGCATTTT
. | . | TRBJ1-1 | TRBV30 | CAGLRGVTEAFF | TGTGCCGGACTCAGGGGAGTCACTGAAGCTTTCTTT
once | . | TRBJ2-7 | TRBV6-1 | CASGWFEQYF | TGTGCCAGCGGCTGGTTCGAGCAGTACTTC
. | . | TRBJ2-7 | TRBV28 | CASSLVSYEQYF | TGTGCCAGCAGTTTGGTGAGCTACGAGCAGTACTTC
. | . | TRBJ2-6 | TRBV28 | CASSSEDTYSGANVLTF | TGTGCCAGCAGTTCTGAGGACACCTACTCTGGGGCCAACGTCCTGACTTTC
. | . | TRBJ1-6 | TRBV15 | CATSRVGGSYNSPLHF | TGTGCCACCAGCAGAGTTGGGGGTTCCTATAATTCACCCCTCCACTTT
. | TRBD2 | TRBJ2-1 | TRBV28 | CASSESGRADEQFF | TGTGCCAGCAGCGAAAGCGGGAGGGCCGATGAGCAGTTCTTC